This TCR beta chain was sequenced during a study of cytomegalovirus exposure and HLA in healthy donors. CDR3 size: 17 residues. V was clipped by 0 bases and J by 4 bases; unmatched bases: 11. Germline-derived CDR1 and CDR2 are MNHNS and SASEGT. Measured with immunoSEQ multiplex PCR; TCRdb has only the in-frame clones, and not every one. The data contain about 160,000 clones, approximately 90% of them singletons. The clonotype originates from a man between 18 and 29 years old in good health and CMV-seronegative. The chain carries TRBV6-1 and TRBJ1-2, with 7 bases that match TRBD1. The sequenced sample was PBMCs. The DNA for the CDR3 is TGTGCCAGCAGTGAAGCGTCATCCGGGACAGCTTTCTATGGCTACACCTTC. The encoded protein is CASSEASSGTAFYGYTF.